Listed here are 19 T cell receptor beta chains from one sample, sequenced in a study of blood T cell repertoires in COVID-19. Sequencing was performed with immunoSEQ multiplex PCR; in TCRdb, only in-frame clones are kept and a portion is missing. The sample consists of 110,000 or so clones, 81% of them appearing once. The sequenced sample consisted of peripheral blood. These TCRs come from an elderly man with acute or convalescent COVID-19.

With respect to this clone: At one boundary the junction diverges from the germline segment, which might be a read error. This rearrangement joins TRBV6-5 to TRBJ1-2; 7 nucleotides align to TRBD1. The length of the CDR3 is 13 residues. The germline CDR1 and CDR2 sequences are MNHEY and SVGAGI. The CDR3: CASSDSTGIGYTF. The CDR3 nucleotides read TGTGCCAGCAGTGACTCGACAGGGATCGGCTACACCTTC.

The chain has TRBV29-1 and TRBJ2-1; TRBD2 might be the D (6 bases). Germline V gene data show CDR1 as SQVTM and CDR2 as ANQGSEA. This CDR3 has 16 residues. Deletions cut 0 bases from V and 0 bases from J, with 12 bases between. CDR3 sequence reads: CSVEEIAADSYNEQFF. The CDR3 DNA is TGCAGCGTTGAAGAGATAGCGGCCGACTCCTACAATGAGCAGTTCTTC.

This clone was seen a few times. The chain is built from TRBV6-5 and TRBJ2-5; TRBD2 aligns across 15 bases. The CDR3 runs to 14 residues. Per the germline V gene, CDR1 is MNHEY and CDR2 is SVGAGI. With 10 bases clipped from V and 3 bases from J, the junction kept 3 bases outside the gene matches. The CDR3 spells CATWTSGREETQYF. The CDR3 coding sequence is TGTGCCACCTGGACTAGCGGGAGGGAAGAGACCCAGTACTTC.

The chain carries TRBV6-6 and TRBJ1-1; D gene ambiguous. CDR1 is MNHNY and CDR2 is SVGAGI in the germline V gene (reference sequence). Trimming removed 7 bases from V and 5 bases from J, with 14 bases in between. The CDR3 sequence is 13 residues long. The CDR3 bases are TGTGCCAGCATTATTCCTAAGGAGACTGAAGCTTTCTTT. Its protein is CASIIPKETEAFF.

This chain uses TRBV30 with TRBJ1-2; 8 bases agree with TRBD1. Germline CDR1 is GTSNPN and CDR2 is SVGIG (reference sequence). This CDR3 contains 13 residues. Germline trimming cut 5 bases from V and 5 bases from J; bases unmatched to any gene: 7. This CDR3 is CAWRTGREYGYTF. In DNA form, the CDR3 reads TGTGCCTGGCGGACAGGGAGGGAGTATGGCTACACCTTC.

This clone was picked up a small number of times. The chain has TRBV9 and TRBJ2-1, with 7 bases that match TRBD1. With V trimmed by 4 bases and J by 6 bases, 7 bases remained unmatched. CDR1 SGDLS and CDR2 YYNGEE come from the germline V gene. The CDR3 extends over 14 amino acids. In DNA, the CDR3 is TGTGCCAGCAGCCCCCGACAGGGACCCAATGAGCAGTTCTTC. Translating it yields CASSPRQGPNEQFF.

This clone was seen a handful of times. The genes are TRBV9 and TRBJ1-1, with TRBD1 matching over 8 bases. Germline V gives CDR1 SGDLS, CDR2 YYNGEE. This CDR3 contains 14 residues. After removal of 4 bases from V and 1 base from J, the junction contained 3 bases not matched to a gene. The CDR3 region is CASSIGTGNTEAFF. As DNA, the CDR3 is TGTGCCAGCAGCATTGGGACAGGGAACACTGAAGCTTTCTTT.

The gene calls are TRBV4-2 and TRBJ2-7; TRBD2 aligns across 9 bases. CDR1 is LGHNA and CDR2 is YNFKEQ in the germline V gene. The ends lost 1 base at V and 2 bases at J; junction bases unmatched: 12. This CDR3 is built from 18 residues. In DNA, the CDR3 is TGTGCCAGCAGCCAAGGAGGATTGGCGGGAGGGCGACCCTACGAGCAGTACTTC. This sequence encodes CASSQGGLAGGRPYEQYF.

This clone was seen only a few times. The chain is built from TRBV5-1 and TRBJ1-4, with 8 bases that match TRBD1. The CDR3 contains 15 residues. Trimming cost V 4 bases and J 7 bases; bases outside gene matches: 9. Per the germline V gene, CDR1 is SGHRS and CDR2 is YFSETQ. The CDR3 loop is CASSPQGARSEKLFF. The DNA for the CDR3 is TGCGCCAGCAGCCCCCAGGGGGCGCGTAGTGAAAAACTGTTTTTT.

This clone has only one observation. The rearrangement links TRBV29-1 to TRBJ2-5; TRBD1 might be the D (5 bases). CDR1 and CDR2 (germline): SQVTM, ANQGSEA. This CDR3 is 12 amino acids long. V lost 8 bases and J lost 3, with 13 bases in between. The CDR3 sequence: CSLLTDKETQYF. The DNA of the CDR3 is TGCAGCTTACTGACAGACAAAGAGACCCAGTACTTC.

The V and J genes are TRBV5-1 and TRBJ2-1, with a tentative D call TRBD2 (5 bases). Germline V CDR1 and CDR2: SGHRS, YFSETQ. The germline V and J ends were trimmed by 5 bases and 0 bases, with 12 bases remaining between them. This CDR3 has 15 residues. CDR3 nucleotide sequence: TGCGCCAGCAGGGTGTCGGGAAGCTCCTACAATGAGCAGTTCTTC. Encoded protein: CASRVSGSSYNEQFF. Based on the CDR3 plus reference TRBV5-1 and TRBJ2-1, the full variable domain is KAGVTQTPRYLIKTRGQQVTLSCSPISGHRSVSWYQQTPGQGLQFLFEYFSETQRNKGNFPGRFSGRQFSNSRSEMNVSTLELGDSALYLCASRVSGSSYNEQFFGPGTRLTVL.

Turning to this clone: One end of the junction does not line up with germline, which may come from a read error. This chain uses TRBV7-7 with TRBJ2-1, with TRBD2 identical over 8 bases. CDR1 is SSHAT, CDR2 FNYEAQ, per germline (reference sequence). The CDR3 is 15 residues long. CDR3 loop: CASSLAGLTYNEQFF. CDR3 nucleotide sequence: TGTGCTAGCAGCTTAGCGGGACTGACATACAATGAGCAGTTCTTC.

The chain uses TRBV25-1 and TRBJ2-1; 7 bases are a match to TRBD2. This CDR3 is 15 amino acids long. V gave up 5 bases and J gave up 0 bases; unmatched junction bases: 4. Germline-derived CDR1 and CDR2 are MGHDK and SYGVNS. DNA of the CDR3: TGTGCCAGCAGTAACCGGGACTACTCCTACAATGAGCAGTTCTTC. Its translation: CASSNRDYSYNEQFF.

This clone came up once. The chain recombines TRBV6-6 with TRBJ1-1; 9 positions match TRBD1. J gave up 5 bases and V 6 bases, and 13 bases lay outside the gene matches. CDR1 MNHNY and CDR2 SVGAGI come from the germline V gene (reference sequence). The CDR3 is 16 amino acids. The CDR3 region is CASSQGGQGFSTEAFF. DNA for the CDR3: TGTGCCAGCAGCCAGGGCGGACAGGGGTTCTCGACTGAAGCTTTCTTT.

The rearrangement joins TRBV5-1 to TRBJ2-5; 8 nucleotides line up with TRBD1. The V gene's germline CDR1 is SGHRS and CDR2 YFSETQ. The length of the CDR3 is 16 residues. With V trimmed by 3 bases and J by 6 bases, 13 bases remained unmatched. CDR3 sequence: CASSSGQVSVVKTQYF. CDR3 bases: TGCGCCAGCAGCTCGGGACAGGTCTCGGTGGTGAAGACCCAGTACTTC.

The chain is built from TRBV28 and TRBJ1-3; perhaps TRBD1 as D (6 bases). This CDR3 is built from 14 residues. Trimming took off 6 bases at V and 0 bases at J, with 9 bases between the two ends. Germline V lookup: CDR1 MDHEN, CDR2 SYDVKM. The CDR3 DNA reads TGTGCCAGCAGAACAGGGAGCTCTGGAAACACCATATATTTT. Residues: CASRTGSSGNTIYF.

The chain carries TRBV28 and TRBJ1-5; 7 bases are shared with TRBD1. The V and J ends lost 5 bases and 4 bases, in that order; junction bases with no gene match: 5. This CDR3 contains 14 residues. Germline values: CDR1 MDHEN, CDR2 SYDVKM. Here the CDR3 reads CASSTGQRNQPQHF. The CDR3 DNA follows: TGTGCCAGCAGTACGGGACAGCGGAATCAGCCCCAGCATTTT.

The chain recombines TRBV29-1 with TRBJ2-5, with D tentatively TRBD1 (6 bases). The CDR3 length is 15 residues. V lost 4 bases to trimming and J lost 4 bases, with 19 bases between them. Looked up from germline, CDR1 is SQVTM and CDR2 is ANQGSEA. CDR3 loop: CSVVGTSDKGETQYF. The DNA of the CDR3 is TGCAGCGTTGTAGGGACAAGCGACAAGGGAGAGACCCAGTACTTC.

V and J are TRBV11-2 and TRBJ1-1, with unresolved D. This CDR3 spans 13 amino acids. The germline CDR1 and CDR2 sequences are SGHAT and FQNNGV. V dropped 8 bases and J dropped 3 bases, with 13 bases sitting between them. The CDR3 region has the DNA TGTGCCAGCCGCGCATTTTTGTACACTGAAGCTTTCTTT. This gives the protein CASRAFLYTEAFF.